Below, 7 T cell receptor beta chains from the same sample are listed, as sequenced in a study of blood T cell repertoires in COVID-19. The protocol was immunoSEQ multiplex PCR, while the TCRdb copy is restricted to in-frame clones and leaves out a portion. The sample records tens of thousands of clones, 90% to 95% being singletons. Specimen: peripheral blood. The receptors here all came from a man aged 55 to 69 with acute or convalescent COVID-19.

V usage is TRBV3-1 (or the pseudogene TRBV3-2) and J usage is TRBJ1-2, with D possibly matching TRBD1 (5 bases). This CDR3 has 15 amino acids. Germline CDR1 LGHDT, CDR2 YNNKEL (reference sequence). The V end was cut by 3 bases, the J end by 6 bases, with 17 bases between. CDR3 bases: TGTGCCAGCAGCCACCGATCCGGGAGCAGGGATGGCTACACCTTC. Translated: CASSHRSGSRDGYTF.

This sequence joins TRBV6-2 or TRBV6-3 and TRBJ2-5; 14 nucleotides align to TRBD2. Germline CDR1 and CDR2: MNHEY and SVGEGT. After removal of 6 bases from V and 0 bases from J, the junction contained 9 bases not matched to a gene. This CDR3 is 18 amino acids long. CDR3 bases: TGTGCCAGCAGCCGCCCCGGGACTAGCGGGAGCAACCAAGAGACCCAGTACTTC. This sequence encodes CASSRPGTSGSNQETQYF.

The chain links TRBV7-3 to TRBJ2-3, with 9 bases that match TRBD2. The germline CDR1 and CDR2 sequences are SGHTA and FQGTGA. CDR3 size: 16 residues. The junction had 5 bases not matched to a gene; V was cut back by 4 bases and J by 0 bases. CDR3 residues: CASSSFGLASTDTQYF. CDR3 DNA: TGTGCCAGCAGCTCATTTGGACTAGCGAGCACAGATACGCAGTATTTT.

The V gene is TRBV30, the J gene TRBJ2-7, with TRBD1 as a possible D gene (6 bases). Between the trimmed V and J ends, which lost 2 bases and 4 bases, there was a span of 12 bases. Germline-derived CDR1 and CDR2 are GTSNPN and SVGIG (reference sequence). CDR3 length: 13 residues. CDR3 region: CAWSWDTKYEQYF. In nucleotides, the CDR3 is TGTGCCTGGAGTTGGGACACTAAATACGAGCAGTACTTC.

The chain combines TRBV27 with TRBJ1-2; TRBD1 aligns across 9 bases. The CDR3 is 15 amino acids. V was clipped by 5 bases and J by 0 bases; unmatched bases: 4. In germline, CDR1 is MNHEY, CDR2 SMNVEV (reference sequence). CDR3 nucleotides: TGTGCCAGCAGTCCCGGACAGGGGACTAACTATGGCTACACCTTC. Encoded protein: CASSPGQGTNYGYTF.

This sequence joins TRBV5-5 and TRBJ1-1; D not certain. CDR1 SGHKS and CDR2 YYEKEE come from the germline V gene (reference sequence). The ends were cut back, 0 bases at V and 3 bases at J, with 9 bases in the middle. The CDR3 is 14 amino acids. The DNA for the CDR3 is TGTGCCAGCAGCTTGGCTACAGTTCACACTGAAGCTTTCTTT. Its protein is CASSLATVHTEAFF.

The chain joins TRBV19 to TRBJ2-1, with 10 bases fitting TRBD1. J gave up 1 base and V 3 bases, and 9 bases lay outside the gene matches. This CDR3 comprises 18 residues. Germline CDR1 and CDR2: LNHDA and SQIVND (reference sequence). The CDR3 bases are TGTGCCAGTAGTATTGGGGGACAGGGGTTTGAATCCTACAATGAGCAGTTCTTC. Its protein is CASSIGGQGFESYNEQFF.